One and the same sample provided the 22 T cell receptor beta chains below, sequenced in a study of technical replicates of blood from a few donors. Measured with immunoSEQ multiplex PCR; TCRdb has only the in-frame clones, and not every one. The sample lists about 73,000 clones, just over 90% seen once, with approximately 0.25% in the top ten. The sequenced sample was T cells isolated from PBMCs. The receptors were gathered from a human donor in good health.

This clone was detected once. The chain couples TRBV29-1 to TRBJ2-1, with TRBD1 matching 8 bases. V trimming: 4 bases; J trimming: 15 bases; junction bases outside the gene matches: 17. CDR3 size: 14 residues. Germline assignment: CDR1 SQVTM and CDR2 ANQGSEA. For the CDR3, the DNA is TGCAGCGTTGTTGGGACAGGTTTTTCCCCACCTCCGTTCTTC. It specifies CSVVGTGFSPPPFF.

This clone has just one count. The chain is built from TRBV6-5 and TRBJ2-7; D might be TRBD1 (5 bases). CDR1 and CDR2 (germline): MNHEY, SVGAGI. V gave up 6 bases and J gave up 7 bases, with 16 bases separating them. This CDR3 spans 13 amino acids. Here the CDR3 DNA reads TGTGCCAGCAGCAAACCTGGGGCGTGGGAGCAGTACTTC. Encoded protein: CASSKPGAWEQYF.

Here the CDR3 DNA reads TGTGCCAGCAGCTCCGCGGCAGAGGTTTGGGAGACCCAGTACTTC. It codes for CASSSAAEVWETQYF. The chain recombines TRBV11-2 with TRBJ2-5; no reliable D call. Trimming removed 4 bases at V and 5 bases at J, with 17 bases between. The CDR3 is made up of 15 amino acids. The germline V gene has CDR1 SGHAT and CDR2 FQNNGV.

The chain has TRBV27 and TRBJ2-7, with 7 positions matching TRBD1. CDR1 and CDR2 (germline): MNHEY, SMNVEV (reference sequence). The V and J ends lost 6 bases and 0 bases, in that order; junction bases with no gene match: 5. The length of the CDR3 is 14 residues. CDR3 protein: CASSGQANSYEQYF. The CDR3 bases are TGTGCCAGCAGCGGACAGGCAAACTCCTACGAGCAGTACTTC.

The chain uses TRBV6-1 and TRBJ1-1; D unclear. V dropped 3 bases and J dropped 4 bases, with 15 bases sitting between them. Germline assignment: CDR1 MNHNS and CDR2 SASEGT. The CDR3 has 15 amino acids. The CDR3 DNA is TGTGCCAGCAGTGATCAAACGCCCTACCTCACTGAAGCTTTCTTT. Amino acid sequence: CASSDQTPYLTEAFF.

This chain joins TRBV5-1 and TRBJ2-3, with TRBD2 identical over 14 bases. CDR1 SGHRS and CDR2 YFSETQ come from the germline V gene. Unmatched junction bases numbered 12, after V lost 4 bases and J lost 2 bases. The CDR3 covers 19 residues. DNA of the CDR3: TGCGCCAGCAGCGTCGGTATCGGGACTAGCGGGAGTGCCACAGATACGCAGTATTTT. Translation: CASSVGIGTSGSATDTQYF.

This clone has just one count. The chain links TRBV6-5 to TRBJ1-2; D not certain. Germline loops: CDR1 MNHEY, CDR2 SVGAGI. Between the trimmed V and J ends, which lost 7 bases and 10 bases, there was a span of 16 bases. This CDR3 is built from 12 residues. CDR3 loop: CASNDRVGNYTF. For the CDR3, the DNA is TGTGCCAGCAACGATCGGGTCGGGAACTACACCTTC.

This clone has more than one count but fewer than ten. J is TRBJ1-2 and V is TRBV2; 10 nucleotides align to TRBD1. The CDR3 spans 16 residues. V was pared by 5 bases and J by 0 bases, with 6 bases of the junction left unmatched. Per the germline V gene, CDR1 is SNHLY and CDR2 is FYNNEI. CDR3 sequence: CASSYPGQGTNYGYTF. CDR3 sequence (DNA): TGTGCCAGCAGTTACCCGGGACAGGGGACTAACTATGGCTACACCTTC.

The J gene is TRBJ2-7, the V gene TRBV6-5; 8 bases agree with TRBD1. CDR1 and CDR2 from the germline V gene are MNHEY and SVGAGI. Losses at the gene ends were 6 bases for V and 6 bases for J; bases not matched to a gene: 10. This CDR3 comprises 14 residues. CDR3 nucleotide sequence: TGTGCCAGCAGACGGGGCAGCGACAGGGGCGAGCAGTACTTC. As protein: CASRRGSDRGEQYF.

This clone has just one count. The chain combines TRBV19 with TRBJ2-1, with TRBD2 matching 8 bases. V dropped 8 bases and J dropped 3; count of bases not matched to a gene: 9. The germline V gene encodes CDR1 LNHDA and CDR2 SQIVND (reference sequence). The length of the CDR3 is 15 residues. The CDR3 sequence is CASGERERNYNEQFF. In DNA form, the CDR3 reads TGTGCCAGTGGGGAGCGGGAGAGAAACTACAATGAGCAGTTCTTC.

This chain's CDR3 is CASSFKYEQYF. The DNA of the CDR3 is TGTGCCAGCAGCTTTAAATACGAGCAGTACTTC. J is TRBJ2-7 and V is TRBV11-3, with D unresolved. V was shortened by 3 bases and J by 4 bases, with 4 bases between the two germline ends. The germline V gene encodes CDR1 SGHNT and CDR2 YENEEA. There are 11 residues in the CDR3.

This chain connects TRBV4-1 to TRBJ2-7, with TRBD2 matching over 8 bases. Looked up from germline, CDR1 is MGHRA and CDR2 is YSYEKL. This CDR3 region has 18 residues. V lost 1 base, J lost 2 bases, and 13 bases stayed unmatched. The CDR3 sequence is CASSQVAGGVSVTYEQYF. CDR3 DNA: TGCGCCAGCAGCCAAGTGGCGGGAGGAGTAAGTGTGACCTACGAGCAGTACTTC.

The rearrangement links TRBV10-1 to TRBJ2-2, with D unclear. V dropped 2 bases and J dropped 8 bases, with 6 bases sitting between them. CDR3 length: 12 residues. CDR1 and CDR2 from the germline V gene are WNHNN and SYGVQD (reference sequence). The CDR3 sequence is CASSEPRGELFF. In DNA, the CDR3 is TGCGCCAGCAGTGAGCCGCGGGGGGAGCTGTTTTTT.

V gene TRBV30 combines with J gene TRBJ2-7; D is uncertain. This CDR3 contains 12 residues. Deletions cut 4 bases from V and 2 bases from J, with 9 bases between. The germline gives CDR1 GTSNPN, CDR2 SVGIG (reference sequence). The CDR3 protein is CAWKRLPYEQYF. CDR3 nucleotides: TGTGCCTGGAAGAGACTCCCCTACGAGCAGTACTTC.

As DNA, the CDR3 is TGTGCCAGCAGTTTAGGAGGGATCCAAGAGACCCAGTACTTC. Translated: CASSLGGIQETQYF. V is TRBV28 and J is TRBJ2-5, with a weak D call TRBD2 (6 bases). The germline V and J ends were trimmed by 2 bases and 1 base, with 8 bases remaining between them. Germline V gene lookup returns CDR1 MDHEN and CDR2 SYDVKM. This CDR3 contains 14 residues. The full variable domain, rest sourced from reference TRBV28 and TRBJ2-5, is DVKVTQSSRYLVKRTGEKVFLECVQDMDHENMFWYRQDPGLGLRLIYFSYDVKMKEKGDIPEGYSVSREKKERFSLILESASTNQTSMYLCASSLGGIQETQYFGPGTRLLVL.

The V call is TRBV15, the J call TRBJ1-2; D gene ambiguous. CDR3 length: 15 amino acids. Per the germline V gene, CDR1 is LNHNV and CDR2 is YYDKDF (reference sequence). V lost 0 bases, J lost 3 bases, and 11 bases lay in between. This chain's CDR3 is CATSRDLTTDYGYTF. The CDR3 DNA is TGTGCCACCAGCAGAGATCTGACAACTGACTATGGCTACACCTTC.

This chain links TRBV10-3 with TRBJ2-1; 10 nucleotides match TRBD1. The length of the CDR3 is 13 residues. The V segment lost 7 bases and the J segment 7 bases; nucleotides outside the gene matches: 4. Germline V CDR1 and CDR2: ENHRY, SYGVKD. The CDR3, as DNA: TGTGCCATCATGGGGGGACAGGGGAATGAGCAGTTCTTC. Translating it yields CAIMGGQGNEQFF.

This chain joins TRBV27 and TRBJ2-5, with 11 bases matching TRBD2. The CDR3 has 17 residues. V was pared by 4 bases and J by 1 base, with 8 bases of the junction left unmatched. CDR1 MNHEY and CDR2 SMNVEV come from the germline V gene (reference sequence). The chain's CDR3 is CASSSKAGLAVQETQYF. CDR3 DNA sequence: TGTGCCAGCAGTTCAAAGGCGGGACTAGCGGTCCAAGAGACCCAGTACTTC.

The rearrangement uses TRBV4-1 and TRBJ2-6; the D gene is possibly TRBD2 (5 bases). CDR1 and CDR2 from the germline V gene are MGHRA and YSYEKL. Trimming took 0 bases from V and 1 from J, leaving 19 bases between them. The CDR3 covers 20 residues. The CDR3 bases are TGCGCCAGCAGCCAAGACGGGGTCTATCGTGGGTTTTCTGGGGCCAACGTCCTGACTTTC. This codes for CASSQDGVYRGFSGANVLTF.

V gene TRBV9 combines with J gene TRBJ2-7; 9 positions agree with TRBD1. The V gene's germline CDR1 is SGDLS and CDR2 YYNGEE. The CDR3 runs to 13 residues. V lost 3 bases, J lost 2 bases, and 0 bases stayed unmatched. In DNA, the CDR3 is TGTGCCAGCAGCGGGACAGGGGCCTACGAGCAGTACTTC. This translates into CASSGTGAYEQYF. The complete variable domain, with remaining parts taken from reference TRBV9 and TRBJ2-7, reads DSGVTQTPKHLITATGQRVTLRCSPRSGDLSVYWYQQSLDQGLQFLIQYYNGEERAKGNILERFSAQQFPDLHSELNLSSLELGDSALYFCASSGTGAYEQYFGPGTRLTVT.

The chain links TRBV29-1 to TRBJ1-3; weak D call: TRBD1 (5 bases). Germline-derived CDR1 and CDR2 are SQVTM and ANQGSEA. The CDR3 has 16 amino acids. The ends were cut back, 5 bases at V and 1 base at J, with 18 bases in the middle. The CDR3 DNA is TGCAGCGTTTCCCTGGGGGGGGTATTTTCTGGAAACACCATATATTTT. As protein: CSVSLGGVFSGNTIYF.

V gene TRBV7-9 combines with J gene TRBJ1-6; TRBD1 matches 8 bases. CDR1 is SEHNR and CDR2 is FQNEAQ in the germline V gene (reference sequence). The CDR3 extends over 15 amino acids. J gave up 4 bases and V 5 bases, and 4 bases lay outside the gene matches. Here the CDR3 DNA reads TGTGCCAGCAGCCCCGGACAGGGTTATAATTCACCCCTCCACTTT. Translated, it gives CASSPGQGYNSPLHF.